This T cell receptor (beta chain) was identified during a study of Ad26.COV2.S vaccination and SARS-CoV-2 variants. General observations from the study: The study found higher spike-specific TCR breadth in vaccine than placebo recipients. Total T cell responses, in the TCR breadth and depth analyses, may have been underestimated. Reportedly, spike-specific CD8+ and CD4+ T cell responses achieved substantial breadth once vaccination had taken place.

Clones were read by immunoSEQ multiplex PCR, and TCRdb kept only the in-frame ones, dropping some. The data show hundreds of thousands of clones, around 86% seen once. This CDR3 has 14 amino acids. V lost 1 base to trimming and J lost 2 bases; unmatched junction nucleotides: 1. Germline CDR1 reads LGHNA; CDR2 reads YNFKEQ. Turning to this clone: Its cognate antigen is unknown.

The treatment was: some 20 received Ad26.COV2.S at low or high dose, single or two shots; 5 received placebo; per-sample allocation not given. Samples were taken on day 63 after the first vaccine or placebo injection. The origin of this receptor is a person aged 18 to 65 who received the Ad26.COV2.S COVID-19 vaccine or a placebo. V usage is TRBV4-2 and J usage is TRBJ1-2, with 7 nucleotides matching TRBD1. Source: peripheral blood, taken in a trial of Ad26.COV2.S vaccine versus placebo. The CDR3 nucleotides are TGTGCCAGCAGCCAAGCGGGACAGAACTATGGCTACACCTTC. This gives the protein CASSQAGQNYGYTF.